A selection of T cell receptor beta chains follows, all from one sample in a study of OX40 agonist ivuxolimab in advanced cancers. Generated by immunoSEQ multiplex PCR, the TCRdb table keeps only in-frame clones and is missing some. Of about 58,000 clones in the sample, approximately 80% are singletons; the top ten hold more than 1.1%. The sample consisted of CD4+ or CD8+ T cells sorted from blood, taken in a trial of the OX40 agonist ivuxolimab. These receptors all come from an adult with an advanced solid tumor such as melanoma, head and neck, liver or kidney cancer. Both conserved end residues are part of each CDR3. Fields, in order: D gene, V gene, J gene, clone size, CDR3 protein, CDR3 DNA. D genes are given only for firm matches. Clone size is shown for a subset of rows, as once, few, many or a class of expanded clone.

D gene: -
V gene: TRBV18
J gene: TRBJ1-5
clone size: -
CDR3 protein: CASSLDNNQPQHF
CDR3 DNA: TGTGCCAGCTCACTGGACAACAATCAGCCCCAGCATTTT

D gene: TRBD1
V gene: TRBV5-3
J gene: TRBJ1-5
clone size: -
CDR3 protein: CARSDTRGLSQPQHF
CDR3 DNA: TGTGCCAGAAGCGACACCAGGGGGTTGTCTCAGCCCCAGCATTTT

D gene: TRBD1
V gene: TRBV5-1
J gene: TRBJ1-4
clone size: once
CDR3 protein: CASSNTGQGTNEKLFF
CDR3 DNA: TGCGCCAGCAGCAACACAGGACAGGGAACTAATGAAAAACTGTTTTTT

D gene: TRBD1
V gene: TRBV6-1
J gene: TRBJ1-2
clone size: -
CDR3 protein: CASRGGTASNYGYTF
CDR3 DNA: TGTGCCAGCAGGGGCGGGACAGCCTCTAACTATGGCTACACCTTC

D gene: TRBD2
V gene: TRBV7-3
J gene: TRBJ2-3
clone size: once
CDR3 protein: CASSTGTSASTQYF
CDR3 DNA: TGTGCCAGCAGCACCGGGACTAGCGCGTCTACGCAGTATTTT

D gene: TRBD2
V gene: TRBV7-2
J gene: TRBJ2-1
clone size: -
CDR3 protein: CASSLVAGSYNEQFF
CDR3 DNA: TGTGCCAGCAGCTTAGTAGCGGGAAGTTACAATGAGCAGTTCTTC

D gene: -
V gene: TRBV19
J gene: TRBJ2-5
clone size: -
CDR3 protein: CASSIKGAGKGETQYF
CDR3 DNA: TGTGCCAGTAGTATAAAGGGTGCAGGGAAAGGGGAGACCCAGTACTTC

D gene: -
V gene: TRBV14
J gene: TRBJ2-3
clone size: -
CDR3 protein: CASSQDEVAYTQYF
CDR3 DNA: TGTGCCAGCAGCCAAGATGAGGTAGCTTATACGCAGTATTTT

D gene: TRBD1
V gene: TRBV13
J gene: TRBJ1-1
clone size: -
CDR3 protein: CASSNDRGGTEAFF
CDR3 DNA: TGTGCCAGCAGCAACGACAGGGGGGGAACTGAAGCTTTCTTT

D gene: -
V gene: TRBV19
J gene: TRBJ1-4
clone size: once
CDR3 protein: CASSQADATNEKLFF
CDR3 DNA: TGTGCCAGTAGTCAGGCCGACGCAACTAATGAAAAACTGTTTTTT

D gene: -
V gene: TRBV7-9
J gene: TRBJ1-2
clone size: once
CDR3 protein: CASSPSGTTYGYTF
CDR3 DNA: TGTGCCAGCAGTCCCTCAGGGACAACCTATGGCTACACCTTC

D gene: -
V gene: TRBV7-5
J gene: TRBJ2-7
clone size: -
CDR3 protein: CARSPDGCGEQYF
CDR3 DNA: TGTGCCAGAAGCCCCGACGGGTGCGGCGAGCAGTACTTC

D gene: -
V gene: TRBV5-4
J gene: TRBJ1-3
clone size: -
CDR3 protein: CASSFDGTSGNTIYF
CDR3 DNA: TGTGCCAGCAGCTTTGACGGCACCTCTGGAAACACCATATATTTT